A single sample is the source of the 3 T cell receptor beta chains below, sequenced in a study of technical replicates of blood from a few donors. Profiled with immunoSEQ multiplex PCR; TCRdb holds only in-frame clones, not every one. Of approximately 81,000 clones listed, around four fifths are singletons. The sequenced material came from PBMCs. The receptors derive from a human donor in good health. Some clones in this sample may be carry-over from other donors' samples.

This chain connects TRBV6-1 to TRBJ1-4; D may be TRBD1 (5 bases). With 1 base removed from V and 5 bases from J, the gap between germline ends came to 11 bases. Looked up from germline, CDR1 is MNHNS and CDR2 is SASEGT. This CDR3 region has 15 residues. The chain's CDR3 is CASSEGPGGNEKLFF. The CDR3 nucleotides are TGTGCCAGCAGTGAAGGCCCGGGGGGGAATGAAAAACTGTTTTTT.

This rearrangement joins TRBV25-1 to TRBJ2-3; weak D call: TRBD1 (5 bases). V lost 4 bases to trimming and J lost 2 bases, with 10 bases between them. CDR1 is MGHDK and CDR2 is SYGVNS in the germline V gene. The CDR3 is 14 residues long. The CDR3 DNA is TGTGCCAGCAGTGGGAGACAGTTCACAGATACGCAGTATTTT. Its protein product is CASSGRQFTDTQYF.

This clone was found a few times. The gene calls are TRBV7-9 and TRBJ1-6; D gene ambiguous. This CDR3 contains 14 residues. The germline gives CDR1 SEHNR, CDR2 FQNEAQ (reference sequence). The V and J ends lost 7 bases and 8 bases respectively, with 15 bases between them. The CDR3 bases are TGTGCCAGCACCCCCTCTACTCCCCATTCACCCCTCCACTTT. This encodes CASTPSTPHSPLHF.